This TCR beta chain was recorded in a study of blood T cell repertoires in COVID-19. Study details: Samples representing acute and convalescent COVID-19 were sourced from the United States, Italy and Spain.

V lost 4 bases and J lost 2, with 11 bases in between. Germline lookup yields CDR1 SGHVS and CDR2 FQNEAQ. The CDR3 totals 14 residues. As processed by the authors: Reference gene primer amplification gave estimated nucleated cell counts. Here immunoSEQ multiplex PCR was the method, and the copy in TCRdb shows in-frame clones only, minus some. V and J calls and clone size are as listed in that table; D and trimming were resolved from the DNA. The sample yields about 400,000 clones, about 86% seen once. Living in under 30 US areas, the participants were between roughly 18 and 90 years of age. Two consecutive negative NP/OP PCR tests, clearance, or resolved symptoms defined Cohort 3 recovery.

The source is a woman between 45 and 60 years old who had recovered from COVID-19. Sequencing was performed on PBMCs or T cells enriched from blood (not recorded which). The V gene is TRBV7-8, the J gene TRBJ2-5; tentative D call: TRBD1 (5 bases). CDR3 amino acids: CASSSRASQETQYF. DNA for the CDR3: TGTGCCAGCAGCTCCAGGGCCTCGCAAGAGACCCAGTACTTC.